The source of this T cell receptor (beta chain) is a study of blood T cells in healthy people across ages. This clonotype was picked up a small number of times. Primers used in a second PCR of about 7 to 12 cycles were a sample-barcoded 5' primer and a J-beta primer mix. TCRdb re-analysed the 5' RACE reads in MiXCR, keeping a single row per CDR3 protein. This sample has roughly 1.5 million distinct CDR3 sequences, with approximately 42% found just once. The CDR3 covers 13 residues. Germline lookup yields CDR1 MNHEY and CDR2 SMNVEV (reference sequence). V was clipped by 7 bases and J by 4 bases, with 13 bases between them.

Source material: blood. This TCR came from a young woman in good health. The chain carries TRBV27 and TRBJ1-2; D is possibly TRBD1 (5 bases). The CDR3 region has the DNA TGTGCCAGCAAGCGGCAGGGACTCTATGGCTACACCTTC. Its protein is CASKRQGLYGYTF.